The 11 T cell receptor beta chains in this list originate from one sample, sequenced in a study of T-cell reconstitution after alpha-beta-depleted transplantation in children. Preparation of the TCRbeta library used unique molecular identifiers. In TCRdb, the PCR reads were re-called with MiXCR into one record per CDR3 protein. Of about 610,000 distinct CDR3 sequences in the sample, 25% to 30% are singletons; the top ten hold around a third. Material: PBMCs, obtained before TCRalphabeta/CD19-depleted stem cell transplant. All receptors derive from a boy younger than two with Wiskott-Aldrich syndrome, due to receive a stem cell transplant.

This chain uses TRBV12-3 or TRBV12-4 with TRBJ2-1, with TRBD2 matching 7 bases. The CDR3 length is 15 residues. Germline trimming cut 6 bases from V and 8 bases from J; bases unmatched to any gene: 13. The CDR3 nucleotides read TGTGCCAGCAGCAAGACTAGCCACAGAGGGTATGAGCAGTTCTTC. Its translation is CASSKTSHRGYEQFF.

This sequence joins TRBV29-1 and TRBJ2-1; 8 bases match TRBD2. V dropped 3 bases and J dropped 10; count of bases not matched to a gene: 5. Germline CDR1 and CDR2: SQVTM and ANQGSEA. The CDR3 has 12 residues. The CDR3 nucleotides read TGCAGCGTTGAGACTAGCGTTCGGGAGCAGTTCTTC. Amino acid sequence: CSVETSVREQFF.

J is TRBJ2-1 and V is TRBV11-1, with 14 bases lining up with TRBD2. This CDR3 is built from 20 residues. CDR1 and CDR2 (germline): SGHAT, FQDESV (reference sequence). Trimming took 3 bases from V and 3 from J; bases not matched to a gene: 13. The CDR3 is CASSFTGAGTSGSLYNEQFF. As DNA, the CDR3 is TGTGCCAGCAGCTTCACAGGGGCAGGGACTAGCGGGAGCCTCTACAATGAGCAGTTCTTC.

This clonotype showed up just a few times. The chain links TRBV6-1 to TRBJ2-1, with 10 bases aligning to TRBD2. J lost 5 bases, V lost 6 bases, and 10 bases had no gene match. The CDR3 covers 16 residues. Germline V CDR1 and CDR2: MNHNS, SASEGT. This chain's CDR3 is CASSDFWTSGNNEQFF. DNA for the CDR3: TGTGCCAGCAGCGATTTCTGGACTAGCGGAAACAATGAGCAGTTCTTC.

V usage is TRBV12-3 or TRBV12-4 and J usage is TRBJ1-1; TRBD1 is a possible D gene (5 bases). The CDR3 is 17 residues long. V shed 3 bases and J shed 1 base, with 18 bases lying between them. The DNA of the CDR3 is TGTGCCAGCAGTTTGGGTACCTTAGGGCAGGGGAACACTGAAGCTTTCTTT. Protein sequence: CASSLGTLGQGNTEAFF.

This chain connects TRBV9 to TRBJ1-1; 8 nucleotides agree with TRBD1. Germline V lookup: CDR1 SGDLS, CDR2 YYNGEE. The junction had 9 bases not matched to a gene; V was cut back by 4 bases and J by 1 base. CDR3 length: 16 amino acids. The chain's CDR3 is CASSPRPGTGNTEAFF. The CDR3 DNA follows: TGTGCCAGCAGCCCACGTCCCGGGACAGGGAACACTGAAGCTTTCTTT.

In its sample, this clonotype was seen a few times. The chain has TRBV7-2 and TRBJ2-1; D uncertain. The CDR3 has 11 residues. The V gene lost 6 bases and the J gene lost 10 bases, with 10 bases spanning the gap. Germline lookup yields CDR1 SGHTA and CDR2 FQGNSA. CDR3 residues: CASRNRMEQFF. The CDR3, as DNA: TGTGCCAGCAGGAACCGGATGGAGCAGTTCTTC.

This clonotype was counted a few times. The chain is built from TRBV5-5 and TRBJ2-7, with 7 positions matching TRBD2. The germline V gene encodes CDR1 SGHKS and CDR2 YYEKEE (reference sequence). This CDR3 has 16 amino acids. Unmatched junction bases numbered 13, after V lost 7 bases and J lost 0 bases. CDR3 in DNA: TGTGCCAGCGGATTATATAGCGGGTCTGGCTCCTACGAGCAGTACTTC. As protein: CASGLYSGSGSYEQYF.

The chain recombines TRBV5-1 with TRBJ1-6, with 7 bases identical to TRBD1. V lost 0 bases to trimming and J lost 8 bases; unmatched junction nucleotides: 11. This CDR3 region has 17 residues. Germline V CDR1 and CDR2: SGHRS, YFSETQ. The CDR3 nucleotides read TGCGCCAGCAGCTTGGATATCGTCACAGGGGCGTATTCACCCCTCCACTTT. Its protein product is CASSLDIVTGAYSPLHF.

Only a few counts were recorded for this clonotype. The CDR3 sequence: CAISVGTYEQYF. The CDR3 DNA reads TGTGCCATCAGTGTCGGGACGTACGAGCAGTACTTC. This rearrangement joins TRBV10-3 to TRBJ2-7, with D perhaps being TRBD1 or TRBD2 (5 bases each). Deletions cut 4 bases from V and 4 bases from J, with 8 bases between. The germline gives CDR1 ENHRY, CDR2 SYGVKD. The CDR3 loop spans 12 amino acids.

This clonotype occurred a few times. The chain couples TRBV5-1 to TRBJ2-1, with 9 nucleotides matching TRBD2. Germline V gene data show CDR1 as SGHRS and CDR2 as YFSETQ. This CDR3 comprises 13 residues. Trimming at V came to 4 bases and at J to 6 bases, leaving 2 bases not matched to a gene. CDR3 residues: CASSELAGNEQFF. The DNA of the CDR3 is TGCGCCAGCAGCGAACTAGCGGGCAATGAGCAGTTCTTC.